These 22 T cell receptor beta chains came from one sample sequenced in a study of tumor and adjacent non-tumor tissue in lung cancer. A modified ARM-PCR protocol with three rounds of nested PCR amplified TCRbeta. TCRdb re-derived calls from the multiplex PCR reads in MiXCR, one entry per CDR3 protein. The table lists tens of thousands of distinct CDR3 sequences, more than 55% of them singletons. The template was RNA from unsorted bulk tissue. Distant lung tissue was collected more than 3 cm away from the tumor edge. The sequencing input was distant non-tumor lung tissue. Every receptor here comes from a man aged 65 to 85 with non-small cell lung cancer.

Concerning this clonotype itself: It may be a read error: a sequence one base away is much more abundant. This chain connects TRBV5-6 to TRBJ1-1; 10 bases fit TRBD1. Germline CDR1 and CDR2: SGHDT and YYEEEE. The CDR3 runs to 14 residues. CDR3 region: CAGSLPGQGTEAFF. The CDR3 DNA reads TGTGCCGGCAGCTTGCCGGGACAGGGGACTGAAGCTTTCTTT.

The rearrangement links TRBV21-1 to TRBJ1-5. TRBV21-1 is a recognized pseudogene. The length of the CDR3 is 15 residues. CDR3 coding DNA: TGTGCCAGCGCCAAAAGGGGCCTCACCCCTCTAAGTAGGCATTTT. This translates into CASAKRGLTPLSRHF.

Turning to this clonotype: One end of the junction does not line up with germline, which may come from a read error. CDR3 nucleotides: TGTGCCAGCAGCCTAAGAGAAAATTTTCAGGGGGCCCTCGGTAGTTGGCCCCTCAACTTT. The encoded protein is CASSLRENFQGALGSWPLNF. This rearrangement joins TRBV11-2 to TRBJ1-6, with 8 nucleotides matching TRBD1. The CDR3 loop spans 20 amino acids. Germline V gene sequence: CDR1 SGHAT, CDR2 FQNNGV.

Here the CDR3 reads CASSPPIAGGPHEQYF. The CDR3 DNA sequence: TGTGCCAGCAGCCCCCCTATAGCGGGAGGTCCCCACGAGCAGTACTTC. The rearrangement uses TRBV7-9 and TRBJ2-7; 10 bases line up with TRBD2. Germline V gene data show CDR1 as SEHNR and CDR2 as FQNEAQ (reference sequence). The ends lost 5 bases at V and 5 bases at J; junction bases unmatched: 12. The CDR3 consists of 16 residues. The full variable domain, its missing parts supplied by reference TRBV7-9 and TRBJ2-7, is DTGVSQNPRHKITKRGQNVTFRCDPISEHNRLYWYRQTLGQGPEFLTYFQNEAQLEKSRLLSDRFSAERPKGSFSTLEIQRTEQGDSAMYLCASSPPIAGGPHEQYFGPGTRLTVT.

The J gene is TRBJ2-5, the V gene TRBV7-9, with D perhaps TRBD2 (6 bases). Between the trimmed V and J ends, which lost 5 bases and 4 bases, there was a span of 14 bases. Germline V gives CDR1 SEHNR, CDR2 FQNEAQ (reference sequence). The CDR3 has 14 residues. The CDR3 DNA reads TGTGCCAGCAGCGCAGGGACTTCGGGAGAGACCCAGTACTTC. It yields the protein CASSAGTSGETQYF.

This clonotype showed up just a few times. The chain uses TRBV5-6 and TRBJ2-1, with D uncertain. The CDR3 contains 13 residues. Germline assignment: CDR1 SGHDT and CDR2 YYEEEE. The V end lost 2 bases, the J end lost 9 bases, and 12 bases lay between the germline ends. This chain's CDR3 is CASSLWLGSEQFF. CDR3 nucleotides: TGTGCCAGCAGCTTATGGCTAGGCAGTGAGCAGTTCTTC.

At least ten counts were recorded for this clonotype. The V and J genes are TRBV10-3 and TRBJ2-5, with TRBD2 matching 9 bases. This CDR3 is built from 11 residues. Germline-derived CDR1 and CDR2 are ENHRY and SYGVKD. The junction had 2 bases not matched to a gene; V was cut back by 10 bases and J by 5 bases. CDR3 nucleotides: TGTGCCAGCGGGGGGGGGGAGACCCAGTACTTC. This gives the protein CASGGGETQYF.

Comment on this clonotype: It is likely a read error, because the conserved phenylalanine at the end of the CDR3 is missing. The chain uses TRBV11-3 and TRBJ2-1; 10 bases are shared with TRBD2. This CDR3 has 15 amino acids. CDR1 and CDR2 from the germline V gene are SGHNT and YENEEA. The CDR3 is CAGSRAGGPNNEQFV. The CDR3 region has the DNA TGTGCCGGCAGCAGAGCGGGGGGGCCCAACAATGAGCAGTTCGTC.

The rearrangement joins TRBV11-2 to TRBJ2-3; D ambiguous. V lost 4 bases to trimming and J lost 5 bases, with 16 bases between them. The CDR3 contains 15 residues. Per germline, CDR1 SGHAT and CDR2 FQNNGV. CDR3 sequence reads: CASSSERIPIDTQYF. CDR3 nucleotides: TGTGCCAGCAGCTCGGAAAGGATCCCCATAGATACGCAGTATTTT.

The J gene is TRBJ2-3, the V gene TRBV9; the D is unclear. CDR1 SGDLS and CDR2 YYNGEE come from the germline V gene. V was shortened by 2 bases and J by 2 bases, with 15 bases between the two germline ends. The CDR3 length is 16 residues. CDR3 loop: CASSVKDGSFTDTQYF. The CDR3 nucleotides are TGTGCCAGCAGCGTGAAGGACGGGTCCTTCACAGATACGCAGTATTTT.

In its sample, this clonotype was seen many times. The CDR3 coding sequence is TGCAGCGTTTTAACACAGGAGACCCAGTACTTC. Translated: CSVLTQETQYF. The gene calls are TRBV29-1 and TRBJ2-5; D call uncertain. V gave up 5 bases and J gave up 5 bases, with 9 bases separating them. This CDR3 has 11 residues. Per the germline V gene, CDR1 is SQVTM and CDR2 is ANQGSEA.

A remark on this clonotype: A read error may produce the germline difference seen at one junction end. V gene TRBV11-2 combines with J gene TRBJ1-5, with D unresolved. The CDR3 length is 15 residues. The germline V gene encodes CDR1 SGHAT and CDR2 FQNNGV. As DNA, the CDR3 is TGTGCCAGCGGCTTAACGGACGGGAACAATCAGCCCCAGCATTTC. As protein: CASGLTDGNNQPQHF.

In this sample, this clonotype is medium-sized. The rearrangement uses TRBV10-2 and TRBJ2-2, with D possibly matching TRBD2 (6 bases). V lost 7 bases and J 1 base, leaving 7 bases between the germline ends. CDR1 and CDR2 (germline): WSHSY, SAAADI. This CDR3 spans 13 amino acids. The chain's CDR3 is CASKEGNTGELFF. The CDR3 bases are TGCGCCAGCAAGGAGGGGAACACCGGGGAGCTGTTTTTT.

This chain uses TRBV20-1 with TRBJ1-2; 11 nucleotides agree with TRBD1. With V trimmed by 0 bases and J by 4 bases, 10 bases remained unmatched. The CDR3 length is 17 residues. CDR1 is DFQATT, CDR2 SNEGSKA, per germline (reference sequence). The CDR3, as DNA: TGCAGTGCTAGAGATCCTGGGACAGGGGGTTATGGCTATGGCTACACCTTC. The encoded protein is CSARDPGTGGYGYGYTF.

The chain joins TRBV29-1 to TRBJ1-2; D may be TRBD1 (5 bases). Germline CDR1 and CDR2: SQVTM and ANQGSEA. The CDR3 has 13 residues. With 4 bases removed from V and 5 bases from J, the gap between germline ends came to 14 bases. This CDR3 reads CSVVRGSGYGYTF. The CDR3 region has the DNA TGCAGCGTTGTACGGGGGTCTGGATATGGCTACACCTTC.

In regard to this clonotype: This may stem from a read error, because a much larger clone lies one nucleotide away. This chain connects TRBV2 to TRBJ2-1; TRBD2 matches at 8 bases. Losses at the gene ends were 10 bases for V and 6 bases for J; bases not matched to a gene: 5. The CDR3 runs 12 residues. Per germline, CDR1 SNHLY and CDR2 FYNNEI. The DNA of the CDR3 is TGTGCCACTATGCTAGCGGGCAATGAGCAGTTCTTC. This encodes CATMLAGNEQFF.

V is TRBV7-3 and J is TRBJ2-2, with 7 bases aligning to TRBD1. The CDR3 consists of 18 residues. Germline V CDR1 and CDR2: SGHTA, FQGTGA. V was clipped by 10 bases and J by 0 bases; unmatched bases: 17. In nucleotides, the CDR3 is TGTGCCACCAAGCCCATCGATATGACAGGGTCGAACACCGGGGAGCTGTTTTTT. This encodes CATKPIDMTGSNTGELFF.

V and J are TRBV30 and TRBJ1-5; no reliable D call. The V end lost 5 bases, the J end lost 9 bases, and 20 bases lay between the germline ends. CDR3 length: 14 amino acids. The germline CDR1 and CDR2 sequences are GTSNPN and SVGIG (reference sequence). The CDR3 coding sequence is TGTGCCTGGGGTACTGGGCCAAGCAGTCCGCCCCAGCATTTT. It encodes CAWGTGPSSPPQHF.

On this clonotype itself: The junction shows a germline mismatch at one end, possibly a read error. V is TRBV29-1 and J is TRBJ2-1; weak D call: TRBD2 (6 bases). This CDR3 contains 13 residues. From germline, CDR1 is SQVTM and CDR2 ANQGSEA. CDR3 nucleotide sequence: TGCTGCGTCTCGGGGAGGTACCGCGATGAACAGTTCTTC. It codes for CCVSGRYRDEQFF.

This clonotype was detected only a few times. A much larger clonotype is one base distant, so this may be a read error. The chain is built from TRBV29-1 and TRBJ1-1; no clear D. Germline assignment: CDR1 SQVTM and CDR2 ANQGSEA. The V and J ends lost 3 bases and 1 base respectively, with 9 bases between them. CDR3 length equals 13 residues. The CDR3 bases are TGCAGCGTTGAGGAACAGTCGAACACTGAAGCTTTCTTT. The encoded protein is CSVEEQSNTEAFF.

The V gene is TRBV30, the J gene TRBJ2-1, with unresolved D. V lost 2 bases and J lost 0, with 11 bases in between. Germline V lookup: CDR1 GTSNPN, CDR2 SVGIG (reference sequence). There are 15 residues in the CDR3. The CDR3 here is CAWSLGWVSYNEQFF. In nucleotides, the CDR3 is TGTGCCTGGAGTCTGGGGTGGGTCTCCTACAATGAGCAGTTCTTC.

Comments on this clonotype: Because it lacks the conserved phenylalanine or tryptophan at the end, this CDR3 is likely a read error. No DNA is shown, since the ends of the CDR3 on it are uncertain; the CDR3 is the one TCRdb lists. CDR3 protein: CARSLARLADSYVQYI. This sequence joins TRBV11-1 and TRBJ2-7; no check of the table's D call, TRBD2, against the DNA was made. The CDR3 is made up of 16 amino acids, end residues included. Germline V gives CDR1 SGHAT, CDR2 FQDESV (reference sequence).